The 16 T cell receptor beta chains reported below all come from one sample, sequenced in a study of primary melanoma T cells and metastatic recurrence. Profiled with immunoSEQ multiplex PCR; TCRdb holds only in-frame clones, not every one. Its table records 70 or so clones. Sequencing used melanoma tumor tissue. These receptors originate from a human donor with melanoma.

The rearrangement uses TRBV14 and TRBJ2-2, with unresolved D. The germline V and J ends were trimmed by 8 bases and 5 bases, with 9 bases remaining between them. Germline V CDR1 and CDR2: SGHDN, FVKESK. This CDR3 region has 12 residues. The CDR3, as DNA: TGTGCCAGCCCCTTCACAACCGGGGAGCTGTTTTTT. This codes for CASPFTTGELFF.

This clone appeared once. V usage is TRBV19 and J usage is TRBJ1-5; no firm D call. The ends were cut back, 1 base at V and 0 bases at J, with 7 bases in the middle. CDR1 and CDR2 (germline): LNHDA, SQIVND (reference sequence). The CDR3 contains 15 residues. The DNA of the CDR3 is TGTGCCAGTAGTATAGGCAGAAATAGCAATCAGCCCCAGCATTTT. It yields the protein CASSIGRNSNQPQHF.

Points on this clone: One junction end does not reproduce the germline sequence, and a read error may be involved. The CDR3 DNA follows: TGTGCCAGCAGCCTAGTGGCGTCCGCTAACTATGGCTACACCTTT. It codes for CASSLVASANYGYTF. This rearrangement joins TRBV7-7 to TRBJ1-2, with unresolved D. The CDR3 contains 15 residues. Germline loops: CDR1 SSHAT, CDR2 FNYEAQ (reference sequence).

This rearrangement joins TRBV18 to TRBJ1-1; D is uncertain. The CDR3 is 12 residues long. The germline V gene encodes CDR1 KGHSH and CDR2 LQKENI. With 6 bases removed from V and 7 bases from J, the gap between germline ends came to 12 bases. CDR3 nucleotides: TGTGCCAGCTCCCTGGCCGGAAGTGAAGCTTTCTTT. It codes for CASSLAGSEAFF.

The CDR3 loop is CASSPPTGVNTEAFF. CDR3 coding DNA: TGCGCCAGCAGCCCCCCGACAGGGGTGAACACTGAAGCTTTCTTT. This chain connects TRBV5-1 to TRBJ1-1; 8 nucleotides align to TRBD1. Germline values: CDR1 SGHRS, CDR2 YFSETQ. The CDR3 runs 15 residues. The V and J ends lost 4 bases and 0 bases, in that order; junction bases with no gene match: 5.

The chain joins TRBV7-7 to TRBJ1-1; D unclear. CDR1 is SSHAT and CDR2 is FNYEAQ in the germline V gene (reference sequence). V lost 5 bases and J 2 bases, leaving 12 bases between the germline ends. The CDR3 is 14 residues long. The CDR3 coding sequence is TGTGCCAGCAGCCAAGGAAATATCAACACTGAAGCTTTCTTT. As protein: CASSQGNINTEAFF.

The chain employs TRBV28 and TRBJ1-1; the match to TRBD1 covers 9 bases. CDR3 size: 15 residues. CDR1 is MDHEN, CDR2 SYDVKM, per germline. The V segment lost 3 bases and the J segment 6 bases; nucleotides outside the gene matches: 8. CDR3 in amino acids: CASSFPGQGGSEAFF. The CDR3 DNA is TGTGCCAGCAGTTTTCCGGGACAGGGAGGTTCTGAAGCTTTCTTT.

V is TRBV6-8 and J is TRBJ1-1; TRBD1 matches at 7 bases. The CDR3 is made up of 13 amino acids. From germline, CDR1 is MNHGY and CDR2 SAAAGT. The V segment lost 2 bases and the J segment 7 bases; nucleotides outside the gene matches: 4. This CDR3 is CASSYTGDGEAFF. DNA for the CDR3: TGTGCCAGCAGTTACACAGGGGACGGTGAAGCTTTCTTT.

The chain is built from TRBV28 and TRBJ2-3; 7 bases line up with TRBD1. V gave up 6 bases and J gave up 6 bases; unmatched junction bases: 9. The germline gives CDR1 MDHEN, CDR2 SYDVKM. The CDR3 is 14 amino acids. The CDR3 protein is CASRGSTGVDTQYF. CDR3 in DNA: TGTGCCAGCAGGGGCTCTACAGGGGTCGATACGCAGTATTTT.

The chain couples TRBV18 to TRBJ2-7; the D gene is possibly TRBD1 (5 bases). CDR1 and CDR2 from the germline V gene are KGHSH and LQKENI. The CDR3 has 14 amino acids. Trimming left V 3 bases short and J 3 bases short, with 12 bases between. CDR3 sequence (DNA): TGTGCCAGCTCACCGGACACGGCTGACTACGAGCAGTACTTC. This codes for CASSPDTADYEQYF.

The genes are TRBV11-3 and TRBJ2-2; 10 bases fit TRBD1. Trimming at V came to 5 bases and at J to 6 bases, leaving 12 bases not matched to a gene. CDR3 length: 17 residues. Germline V gene data show CDR1 as SGHNT and CDR2 as YENEEA. The CDR3 sequence is CASSPRPGTGVAGELFF. CDR3 in DNA: TGTGCCAGCAGCCCCCGGCCCGGGACAGGGGTTGCCGGGGAGCTGTTTTTT.

The CDR3 here is CASRAPGTDGNTIYF. CDR3 nucleotide sequence: TGCGCCAGCAGAGCGCCCGGGACAGATGGAAACACCATATATTTT. The V and J genes are TRBV10-2 and TRBJ1-3; the match to TRBD1 covers 7 bases. V lost 6 bases to trimming and J lost 3 bases; unmatched junction nucleotides: 8. The CDR3 length is 15 residues. The germline V gene has CDR1 WSHSY and CDR2 SAAADI.

The chain links TRBV11-3 to TRBJ2-1; 9 nucleotides align to TRBD2. V lost 1 base and J lost 6; bases outside the gene matches: 4. This CDR3 region has 15 residues. Germline V gene data show CDR1 as SGHNT and CDR2 as YENEEA. The CDR3 DNA sequence: TGTGCCAGCAGCTTAGTAGCGGGGGCTGGCAATGAGCAGTTCTTC. Residues: CASSLVAGAGNEQFF.

This sequence joins TRBV19 and TRBJ1-1, with unresolved D. CDR3 size: 13 residues. The V and J ends lost 3 bases and 1 base respectively, with 6 bases between them. Per the germline V gene, CDR1 is LNHDA and CDR2 is SQIVND (reference sequence). CDR3 amino acids: CASSMYENTEAFF. As DNA, the CDR3 is TGTGCCAGTAGTATGTACGAGAACACTGAAGCTTTCTTT.

This clone showed up just once. V gene TRBV29-1 combines with J gene TRBJ2-3, with D maybe TRBD1 (5 bases). CDR3 length: 14 residues. With 5 bases removed from V and 0 bases from J, the gap between germline ends came to 12 bases. Germline CDR1 SQVTM, CDR2 ANQGSEA. This CDR3 is CSVTGSESTDTQYF. CDR3 bases: TGCAGCGTTACAGGCTCCGAGAGCACAGATACGCAGTATTTT.

V and J are TRBV28 and TRBJ2-7; D may be TRBD1 (6 bases). The CDR3 runs 13 residues. The germline CDR1 and CDR2 sequences are MDHEN and SYDVKM. Deletions cut 6 bases from V and 3 bases from J, with 12 bases between. In nucleotides, the CDR3 is TGTGCCAGCAGCGGGGACACCTTCTACGAGCAGTACGTC. Its translation is CASSGDTFYEQYV.